This T cell receptor (beta chain) was documented in a study of tumor-infiltrating lymphocytes in primary liver carcinoma. Study in general: The patient population consisted of men and women between 30 and 69 years of age. Staging placed the tumors at T1-T3 N0M0, and they measured about 4.2 to 10 cm across.

There are 14 residues in the CDR3. V was clipped by 6 bases and J by 0 bases; unmatched bases: 1. Germline assignment: CDR1 MNHEY and CDR2 SVGAGI. They got blood RNA out of unsorted whole blood and also pulled out germline DNA. Chronic HBV infection, which was untreated, was present in the patients. TCR beta cDNA was reverse-transcribed from roughly 0.45 ug of total RNA. The reaction used a constant-region primer and ProtoScript II reverse transcriptase. Sequencing libraries for TCR beta derived from three nested multiplex PCR rounds that used slightly modified ARM-PCR. The study ran its first two PCR rounds for roughly 11 cycles each, using TRBV1-TRBV30 forward primers and a C-beta reverse primer. TCRdb called the multiplex PCR reads again in MiXCR, with one record for every CDR3 protein. Altogether about 320,000 distinct CDR3 sequences are present, around three fifths being singletons, with the ten largest covering 9% to 10%.

This clonotype was recorded many times. The receptor was derived from a man between 35 and 55 years old with primary liver carcinoma and hepatitis B virus infection. The genes are TRBV6-5 and TRBJ2-7; 11 nucleotides line up with TRBD1. The source material was peripheral blood. The CDR3 protein is CASRGTGGSYEQYF. The CDR3 DNA is TGTGCCAGCAGGGGGACAGGGGGCTCCTACGAGCAGTACTTC.